A selection of T cell receptor beta chains follows, all from one sample in a study of graft-versus-host responses after intestinal transplantation. These receptors' targets are unknown. Only in-frame clones appear in the TCRdb table, and some are missing; sequencing was by immunoSEQ multiplex PCR. The sample carries about 41,000 clones, 85% to 95% recorded once. The specimen comprised unstimulated CD8+ T cells sorted from spleen or lymph node cells, sampled before transplant. These receptors all come from a human donor who was the organ donor for an intestinal transplant. Both conserved end residues are part of each CDR3. The D gene is left open where the match is weak. A clone size is listed for some rows: how often the clone was seen (once, few, many), or a class if it is expanded.

size	D	J	V	DNA	CDR3
NA	TRBD1	TRBJ2-1	TRBV9	TGTGCCAGCAGCTCCGGGACAGCCTCCTACAATGAGCAGTTCTTC	CASSSGTASYNEQFF
NA	TRBD2	TRBJ2-2	TRBV9	TGTGCCAGCAGCCCCCGGGGGGATACCGGGGAGCTGTTTTTT	CASSPRGDTGELFF
NA	TRBD2	TRBJ2-1	TRBV27	TGTGCCAGCAGTCAGGTAGCGGGGGTAGAGAATGAGCAGTTCTTC	CASSQVAGVENEQFF
NA	NA	TRBJ2-3	TRBV4-1	TGCGCCAGCAGCCCTTGGACTTTTAACACAGATACGCAGTATTTT	CASSPWTFNTDTQYF
NA	NA	TRBJ1-2	TRBV4-3	TGCGCCAGCAGATGTGGCTACACCTTC	CASRCGYTF
NA	NA	TRBJ2-1	TRBV7-3	TGTGCCAGCAGCTTAACAGCGGCGGGAGAGCAGTTCTTC	CASSLTAAGEQFF
once	NA	TRBJ2-4	TRBV6-5	TGTGCCAGCAGCCTCCTCCGGGGGGCCAAAAACATTCAGTACTTC	CASSLLRGAKNIQYF
few	NA	TRBJ2-4	TRBV6-1	TGTGCCAGCAGTGAAGGAGCAGATAAAGCCAAAAACATTCAGTACTTC	CASSEGADKAKNIQYF
NA	TRBD1	TRBJ1-2	TRBV5-1	TGCGCCAGCAGCTTCTGGACAGGGTCGAGCTATGGCTACACCTTC	CASSFWTGSSYGYTF
once	NA	TRBJ2-4	TRBV23-1	TGCGCCAGCAACCCCCCCGGACAGTCGCCCCGAGACATTCAGTACTTC	CASNPPGQSPRDIQYF
NA	NA	TRBJ2-3	TRBV27	TGTGCCAGCAGTTTGGGGGAGGCAGATACGCAGTATTTT	CASSLGEADTQYF
NA	NA	TRBJ2-7	TRBV27	TGTGCCAGCAGTTTAGCCCCGGGGATGCGATACGAGCAGTACTTC	CASSLAPGMRYEQYF
NA	NA	TRBJ1-2	TRBV23-1	TGCGCCAGCATCCCAGAGGGGGGAACCTTC	CASIPEGGTF
NA	TRBD2	TRBJ2-1	TRBV5-4	TGTGCCAGCAGCTTGGAGGGCGGGGGGGCCGTCGATGAGCAGTTCTTC	CASSLEGGGAVDEQFF
NA	NA	TRBJ2-3	TRBV20-1	TGCAGTGCCCCTAGGGCAGATACGCAGTATTTT	CSAPRADTQYF
once	TRBD2	TRBJ2-1	TRBV11-2	TGTGCCAGCAGGGGGGGGGACAATGAGCAGTTCTTC	CASRGGDNEQFF
once	NA	TRBJ2-3	TRBV6-5	TGTGCCAGCAGTCCCGGGGGGCGCCCAGATACGCAGTATTTT	CASSPGGRPDTQYF
NA	NA	TRBJ1-4	TRBV7-8	TGTGCCAGCAGTTCCCGTGGGGGTTGGGGCTCTAATGAAAAACTGTTTTTT	CASSSRGGWGSNEKLFF
NA	NA	TRBJ1-2	TRBV7-9	TGTGCCAGCACTTCGAACTATGGCTACACCTTC	CASTSNYGYTF
NA	NA	TRBJ2-1	TRBV19	TGTGCCAGTAGGGACCCCCCGGGGGAGCAGTTCTTC	CASRDPPGEQFF
NA	NA	TRBJ1-2	TRBV29-1	TGCAGCGTCCCGGGGGGCTACGGCTACACCTTC	CSVPGGYGYTF
NA	NA	TRBJ2-3	TRBV4-1	TGCGCCAGCAGCCAAGAGGGGCCAGATACGCAGTATTTT	CASSQEGPDTQYF
NA	TRBD1	TRBJ1-1	TRBV5-8	TGTGCCAGCAGCTTCGACAGGGGAAGCACTGAAGCTTTCTTT	CASSFDRGSTEAFF